This paragraph covers one T cell receptor (beta chain) sequence. The antigen it binds to is not known. It has no much larger one-base neighbor in the sample; base qualities were not kept. The junction shows trimming of 4 bases on V and 0 bases on J, plus 13 bases between the germline ends. Inclusive of the bounding cysteine and phenylalanine, the CDR3 is 16 residues long. Only the CDR3 DNA stays, 48 bases, in frame from base 1. CDR1 SGHTA and CDR2 FQGNSA are derived from the germline V gene. This sample is part of a study of patients and donors after allogeneic stem cell transplantation (dated by TCRdb to 2019 to 2021). To prepare the library, RT-PCR was applied. Instrument used: NextSeq 550. TCRdb reprocessing: public reads trimmed at Q25 with fastp, clones called with MiXCR, in-frame beta chains kept. Rows matching on CDR3 protein sequence are summarized as one entry with the most common DNA and genes. The sample table shows more than 850,000 distinct CDR3 sequences, and approximately 19% are seen once. The ten top clones hold roughly 6% of the sample.

The TCR originated in a human donor who was either an allogeneic HSCT recipient or a stem cell or donor lymphocyte infusion donor (not recorded which). It is not recorded whose cells these are; they may come from a transplant donor. Recombination linked TRBV7-2 to TRBJ1-3; the D gene cannot be named for sure. Sequencing was performed on blood, either unsorted or a sorted T cell fraction (not recorded which). Here the CDR3 is given as CASSSLNRASGNTIYF. The sequenced DNA is TGTGCCAGCAGCTCCCTAAACCGGGCCTCTGGAAACACCATATATTTT.